This T cell receptor (beta chain) appears in the sequencing data of a study of CD8 T cells in ankylosing spondylitis (dated by TCRdb to about 2017). Regarding the study in general: The study set out to find disease-linked TCR variants by profiling T cell receptor beta repertoires in ankylosing spondylitis patients and healthy donors. The full study cohort comprised roughly 24 ankylosing spondylitis patients and roughly 110 healthy donors. Peripheral blood was sampled, and synovial fluid was also collected from ankylosing spondylitis patients. Paper-wide results and their limitations: A TCR beta motif of several highly homologous amino acid variants appeared characteristic of blood from ankylosing spondylitis patients. A CD8+ phenotype was shown by the disease-linked clones, which were found at relatively low frequencies in peripheral blood. Some motif variants were previously reported in synovial fluid and blood of reactive arthritis patients, suggesting common disease-initiation mechanisms. The disease-linked clones were reported to be significantly enriched in matched synovial fluid samples from ankylosing spondylitis patients.

Reads for this sample came from an Illumina HiSeq 2500. Quantitative 5'-RACE with molecular barcodes was used to prepare TCR beta libraries. In the authors' own workflow: A new computational method, built on a probabilistic model of VDJ rearrangement, was used to identify disease-linked TCR variants. Clones were called with MiXCR by TCRdb after fastp trimmed the public reads at Q25, and only in-frame beta chains were retained. Each CDR3 protein gets just one entry, which takes the most common genes and DNA from the rows behind it. These V and J calls derive from TCRdb rather than the authors' analysis. Across this sample there are fewer than 250,000 distinct CDR3 sequences, with around 19% seen only once. Jointly, the top ten make up about 39% of the sample. From its cysteine to its phenylalanine, the CDR3 spans 16 amino acids. Only the CDR3 part of the read is kept: 48 bases, read in frame from the first base. Trimmed from V: 4 bases; trimmed from J: 3 bases; junction bases lacking a gene match: 8. The germline V gene encodes CDR1 MNHEY and CDR2 SMNVEV (reference sequence).

In the case of this clonotype: The specificity of this receptor is unknown. Base qualities are not recorded, but no much larger clone differs from it by a single base.

The rearranged chain carries TRBV27 and TRBJ2-5, and 10 junctional nucleotides match TRBD1. The material sequenced was blood, either unsorted or a sorted T cell fraction (not recorded which). This receptor was identified in a male donor with ankylosing spondylitis. The DNA sequence reads TGTGCCAGCAGTTCACCTACCGGGACAGGGGAAGAGACCCAGTACTTC. Its protein product is CASSSPTGTGEETQYF.